This T cell receptor beta chain was found in a study of blood T cell repertoires in COVID-19. In the study overall: Some COVID-19 samples were acute and others convalescent; all came from the United States, Italy and Spain. Sample material is recorded as cDNA or gDNA derived from T cells, B-cell-depleted T cells, or PBMCs.

In the original processing: For nucleated cells, counts were estimated from reference gene primer amplification. Sequencing used immunoSEQ multiplex PCR; TCRdb keeps in-frame clones, though not all of them. The DNA gave D and trimming, while V, J and clone size come from that table. The table has 150,000 to 200,000 clones, about 81% seen once; the top ten hold about 11%. This clone was recorded only once. V lost 6 bases and J lost 8, with 17 bases in between. Germline V gene sequence: CDR1 MGHDK, CDR2 SYGVNS. This CDR3 has 14 residues. What was sequenced was peripheral blood. The chain combines TRBV25-1 with TRBJ1-5, with D possibly being TRBD1 (6 bases). This clonotype originated in a human donor in a cohort sampled during active COVID-19. CDR3: CASSLGGAGEPQHF. CDR3 nucleotides: TGTGCCAGCAGCCTCGGGGGCGCGGGAGAGCCCCAGCATTTT.